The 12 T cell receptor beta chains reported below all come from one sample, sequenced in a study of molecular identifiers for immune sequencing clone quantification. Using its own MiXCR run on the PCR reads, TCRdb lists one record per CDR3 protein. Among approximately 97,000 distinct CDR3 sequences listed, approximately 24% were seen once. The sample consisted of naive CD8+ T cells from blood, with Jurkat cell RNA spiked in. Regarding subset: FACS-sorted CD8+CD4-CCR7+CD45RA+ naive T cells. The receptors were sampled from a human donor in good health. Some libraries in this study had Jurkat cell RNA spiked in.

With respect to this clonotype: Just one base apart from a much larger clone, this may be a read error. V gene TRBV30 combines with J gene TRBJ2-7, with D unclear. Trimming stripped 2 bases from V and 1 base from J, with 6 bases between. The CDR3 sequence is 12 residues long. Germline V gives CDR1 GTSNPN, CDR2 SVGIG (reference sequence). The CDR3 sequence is CAWSQESYEQYF. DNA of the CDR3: TGTGCCTGGAGTCAGGAGTCCTACGAGCAGTACTTC. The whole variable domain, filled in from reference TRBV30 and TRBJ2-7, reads SQTIHQWPATLVQPVGSPLSLECTVEGTSNPNLYWYRQAAGRGLQLLFYSVGIGQISSEVPQNLSASRPQDRQFILSSKKLLLSDSGFYLCAWSQESYEQYFGPGTRLTVT.

The CDR3: CASSYPEVRPRLVYNEQFF. The CDR3 DNA follows: TGTGCCAGCAGTTACCCCGAGGTTCGTCCTCGTTTAGTCTACAATGAGCAGTTCTTC. The rearrangement links TRBV6-5 to TRBJ2-1, with D unresolved. The V gene lost 2 bases and the J gene lost 3 bases, with 23 bases spanning the gap. CDR3 length: 19 residues. The germline V gene has CDR1 MNHEY and CDR2 SVGAGI.

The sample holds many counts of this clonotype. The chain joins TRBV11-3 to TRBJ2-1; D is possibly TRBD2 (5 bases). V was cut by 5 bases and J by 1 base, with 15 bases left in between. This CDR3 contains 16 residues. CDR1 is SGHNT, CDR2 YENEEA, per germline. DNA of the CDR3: TGTGCCAGCAGCCCGACTAATGCCGCTTCCTACAATGAGCAGTTCTTC. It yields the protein CASSPTNAASYNEQFF.

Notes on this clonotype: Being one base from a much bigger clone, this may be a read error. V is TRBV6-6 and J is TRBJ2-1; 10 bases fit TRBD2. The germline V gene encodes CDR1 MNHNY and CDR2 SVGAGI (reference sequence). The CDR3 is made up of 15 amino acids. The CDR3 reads CASTIIAGGFNEQLF. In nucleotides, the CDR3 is TGTGCCAGCACGATTATAGCGGGGGGATTCAATGAGCAGCTCTTC.

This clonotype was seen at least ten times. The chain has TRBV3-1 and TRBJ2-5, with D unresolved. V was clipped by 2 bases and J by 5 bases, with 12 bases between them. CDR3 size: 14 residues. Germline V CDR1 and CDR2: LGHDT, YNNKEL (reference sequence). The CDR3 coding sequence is TGTGCCAGCAGCCAACTGGCCGAGGAGGAGACCCAGTACTTC. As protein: CASSQLAEEETQYF.

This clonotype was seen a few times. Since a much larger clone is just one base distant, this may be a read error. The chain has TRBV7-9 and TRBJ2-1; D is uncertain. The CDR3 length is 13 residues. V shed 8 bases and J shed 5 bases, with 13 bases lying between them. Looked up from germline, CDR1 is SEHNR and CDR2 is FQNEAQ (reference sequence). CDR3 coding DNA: TGTGCCAGCGGCGTTCGTGATAACAATGAGCAGTTCTTC. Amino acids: CASGVRDNNEQFF.

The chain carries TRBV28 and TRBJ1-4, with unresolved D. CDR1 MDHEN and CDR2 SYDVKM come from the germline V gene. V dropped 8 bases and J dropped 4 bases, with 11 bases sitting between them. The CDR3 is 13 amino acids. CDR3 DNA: TGTGCCAGCTCCGGACGGAATAATGAAAAACTGTTTTTT. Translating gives CASSGRNNEKLFF.

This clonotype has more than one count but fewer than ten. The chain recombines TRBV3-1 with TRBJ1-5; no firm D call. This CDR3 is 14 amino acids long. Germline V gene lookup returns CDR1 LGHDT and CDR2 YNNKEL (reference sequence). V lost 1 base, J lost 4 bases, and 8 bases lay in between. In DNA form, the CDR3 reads TGTGCCAGCAGCCAAGGTATAGCAAATCAGCCCCAGCATTTT. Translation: CASSQGIANQPQHF.

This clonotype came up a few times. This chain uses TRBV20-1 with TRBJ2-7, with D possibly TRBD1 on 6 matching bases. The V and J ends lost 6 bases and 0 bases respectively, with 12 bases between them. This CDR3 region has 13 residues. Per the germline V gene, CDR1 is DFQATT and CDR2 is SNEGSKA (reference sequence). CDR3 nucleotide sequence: TGCAGTGCAAAAGGGACAATCTCCTACGAGCAGTACTTC. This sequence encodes CSAKGTISYEQYF.

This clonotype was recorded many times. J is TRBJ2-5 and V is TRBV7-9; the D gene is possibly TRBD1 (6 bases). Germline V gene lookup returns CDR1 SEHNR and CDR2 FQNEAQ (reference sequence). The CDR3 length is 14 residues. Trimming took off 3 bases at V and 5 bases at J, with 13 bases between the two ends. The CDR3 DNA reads TGTGCCAGCAGCTTCCAAGGGGGTGAGGAGACCCAGTACTTC. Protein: CASSFQGGEETQYF.

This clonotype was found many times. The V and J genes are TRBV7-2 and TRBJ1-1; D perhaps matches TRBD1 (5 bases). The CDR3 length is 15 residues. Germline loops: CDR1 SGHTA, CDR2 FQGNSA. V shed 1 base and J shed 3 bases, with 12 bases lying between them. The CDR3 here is CASSLDDRIYTEAFF. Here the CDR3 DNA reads TGTGCCAGCAGCTTAGACGACAGAATATACACTGAAGCTTTCTTT.

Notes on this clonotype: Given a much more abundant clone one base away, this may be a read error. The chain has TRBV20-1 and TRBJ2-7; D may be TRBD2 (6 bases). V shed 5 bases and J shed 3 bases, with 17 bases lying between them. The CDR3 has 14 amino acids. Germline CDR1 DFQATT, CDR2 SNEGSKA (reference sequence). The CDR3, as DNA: TGCAGTGCTCGCACGACGGGACTGAGCTACGAGCAGTACTTC. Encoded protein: CSARTTGLSYEQYF.